This T cell receptor (beta chain) was sequenced during a study of T-cell reconstitution after alpha-beta-depleted transplantation in children. Trimming pared 1 base from V and 6 bases from J, leaving 11 bases between. From germline, CDR1 is DFQATT and CDR2 SNEGSKA (reference sequence). This CDR3 has 13 residues. This clonotype was detected ten times or more. Antigen: not known. Study-wide points: Among T cells one year after transplant, newly produced cells accounted for most counts and diversity. After transplant, high TCRbeta diversity at day 60 in some patients arose from surviving recipient T cells and thymic progenitors. About two months after transplant, alpha-beta T cells reportedly came from several hundred expanded graft clones.

The library targeted TCRbeta and was prepared with unique molecular identifiers. Each CDR3 protein gets one entry after TCRdb re-called the PCR reads with MiXCR. The sample consists of 700,000 or so distinct CDR3 sequences, around 12% of them appearing once. The rearrangement links TRBV20-1 to TRBJ2-3; tentatively, D is TRBD2 (5 bases). The source of this sequence is a girl aged 2 to 10 with congenital amegakaryocytic thrombocytopenia, due to receive a stem cell transplant. The sequencing here drew on PBMCs, taken before TCRalphabeta/CD19-depleted stem cell transplant. The CDR3 loop reads CSARGSPGDTQYF. The CDR3 DNA reads as TGCAGTGCTAGAGGGTCACCGGGGGATACGCAGTATTTT.